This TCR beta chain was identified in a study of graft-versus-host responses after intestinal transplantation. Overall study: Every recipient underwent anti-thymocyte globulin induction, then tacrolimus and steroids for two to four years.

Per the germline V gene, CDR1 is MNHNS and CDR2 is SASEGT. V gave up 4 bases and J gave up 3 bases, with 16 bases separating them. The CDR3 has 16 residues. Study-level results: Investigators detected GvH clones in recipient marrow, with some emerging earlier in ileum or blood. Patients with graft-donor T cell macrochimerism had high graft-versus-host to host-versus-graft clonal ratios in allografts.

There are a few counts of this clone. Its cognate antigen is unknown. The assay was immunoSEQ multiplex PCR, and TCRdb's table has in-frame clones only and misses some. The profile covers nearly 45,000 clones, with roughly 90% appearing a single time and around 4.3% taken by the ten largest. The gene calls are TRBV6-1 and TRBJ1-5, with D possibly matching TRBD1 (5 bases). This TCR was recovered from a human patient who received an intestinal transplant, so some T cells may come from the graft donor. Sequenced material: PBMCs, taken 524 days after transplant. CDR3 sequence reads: CASSARGPPDNQPQHF. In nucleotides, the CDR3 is TGTGCCAGCAGTGCTAGGGGACCGCCCGACAATCAGCCCCAGCATTTT.